The clone carrying this T cell receptor beta chain was observed at least ten times. Its antigen is undetermined. The sample originates from a study of neurological immune-mediated disorders. Findings and caveats of the study: Subjects shared no identical expanded-clone CDR3 amino acid sequences, suggesting private TCR-beta repertoires in all groups. A possible signature appeared as one related-CDR3 cluster, in which phylogenetic grouping placed the repertoires of 18 of 34 multiple sclerosis patients.

V was clipped by 5 bases and J by 2 bases, with 10 bases between them. Germline lookup yields CDR1 SGHVS and CDR2 FNYEAQ. This CDR3 spans 15 amino acids. Unsorted libraries used 2 million PBMCs kept at -80 degrees C. 5'RACE with 10-nucleotide random UMIs generated the cDNA. TCRdb redid the calling of the 5' RACE reads with MiXCR, one entry per CDR3 protein. The data show roughly 100,000 distinct CDR3 sequences, 3.5% seen once. This rearrangement joins TRBV7-6 to TRBJ2-6, with D maybe TRBD1 (6 bases). Material: PBMCs. The source of this sequence is a woman under 30 with multiple sclerosis. The CDR3 sequence is CASSPTGPGANVLTF. The CDR3, as DNA: TGTGCCAGCAGCCCTACAGGGCCTGGGGCCAACGTCCTGACTTTC. Based on the CDR3 plus reference TRBV7-6 and TRBJ2-6, the full variable domain is GAGVSQSPRYKVTKRGQDVALRCDPISGHVSLYWYRQALGQGPEFLTYFNYEAQQDKSGLPNDRFSAERPEGSISTLTIQRTEQRDSAMYRCASSPTGPGANVLTFGAGSRLTVL.